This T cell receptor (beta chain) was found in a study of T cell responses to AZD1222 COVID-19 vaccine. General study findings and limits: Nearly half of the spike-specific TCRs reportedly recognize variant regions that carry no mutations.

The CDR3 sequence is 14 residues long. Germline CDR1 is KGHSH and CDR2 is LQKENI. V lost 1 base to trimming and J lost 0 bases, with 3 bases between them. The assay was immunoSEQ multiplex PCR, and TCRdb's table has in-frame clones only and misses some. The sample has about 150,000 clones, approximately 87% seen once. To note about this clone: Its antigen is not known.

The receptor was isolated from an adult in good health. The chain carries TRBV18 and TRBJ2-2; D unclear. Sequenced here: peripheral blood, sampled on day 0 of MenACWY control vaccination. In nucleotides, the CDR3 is TGTGCCAGCTCACCACGGGCGAACACCGGGGAGCTGTTTTTT. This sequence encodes CASSPRANTGELFF.